Shown below are 20 T cell receptor beta chains from a single sample sequenced in a study of blood T cells in healthy people across ages. A second PCR of about 7 to 11 cycles used a sample-barcoded 5' primer and a J-beta primer mix. In TCRdb, the 5' RACE reads were re-called with MiXCR into one record per CDR3 protein. The sample lists fewer than 750,000 distinct CDR3 sequences, roughly half seen once, with around an eighth in the top ten. Sequenced material: blood. Receptor source: a woman of 80 years or more in good health.

As regards this clonotype: A read error may explain this, as a much larger clone is one base away. V usage is TRBV7-2 and J usage is TRBJ1-6; D gene ambiguous. Germline V gene data show CDR1 as SGHTA and CDR2 as FQGNSA. CDR3 length: 14 residues. CDR3 nucleotides: TGTGCCAGCAGCACCGGGAGAGAGAATTCACCCCCCCACTTT. Residues: CASSTGRENSPPHF.

This chain joins TRBV4-1 and TRBJ2-1; D not resolved. Germline CDR1 MGHRA, CDR2 YSYEKL. The germline V and J ends were trimmed by 3 bases and 0 bases, with 15 bases remaining between them. The CDR3 runs 17 residues. This chain's CDR3 is CASSQDFQADSYNEQFF. In DNA form, the CDR3 reads TGCGCCAGCAGCCAGGATTTTCAGGCGGACTCCTACAATGAGCAGTTCTTC.

CDR3 region: CASSLGTGGQTQYF. CDR3 nucleotide sequence: TGTGCCAGCAGTTTAGGGACAGGGGGGCAGACCCAGTACTTC. The chain combines TRBV28 with TRBJ2-5; 11 bases are a match to TRBD1. Germline V gives CDR1 MDHEN, CDR2 SYDVKM. The CDR3 has 14 residues. V was clipped by 2 bases and J by 6 bases; unmatched bases: 2. The full variable domain, its missing parts supplied by reference TRBV28 and TRBJ2-5, is DVKVTQSSRYLVKRTGEKVFLECVQDMDHENMFWYRQDPGLGLRLIYFSYDVKMKEKGDIPEGYSVSREKKERFSLILESASTNQTSMYLCASSLGTGGQTQYFGPGTRLLVL.

This chain links TRBV28 with TRBJ2-1; the match to TRBD1 covers 9 bases. Germline V gene lookup returns CDR1 MDHEN and CDR2 SYDVKM. The CDR3 has 16 amino acids. J lost 1 base, V lost 7 bases, and 8 bases had no gene match. The CDR3 protein is CASIEGQGKSYNEQFF. Here the CDR3 DNA reads TGTGCCAGCATCGAAGGACAGGGGAAATCCTACAATGAGCAGTTCTTC. The full variable domain, with the rest looked up from reference TRBV28 and TRBJ2-1, is DVKVTQSSRYLVKRTGEKVFLECVQDMDHENMFWYRQDPGLGLRLIYFSYDVKMKEKGDIPEGYSVSREKKERFSLILESASTNQTSMYLCASIEGQGKSYNEQFFGPGTRLTVL.

The genes are TRBV7-2 and TRBJ1-6, with no clear D. The V end lost 4 bases, the J end lost 7 bases, and 8 bases lay between the germline ends. This CDR3 comprises 13 residues. CDR1 and CDR2 from the germline V gene are SGHTA and FQGNSA. Written as DNA, the CDR3 is TGTGCCAGCAGCTCTATTCCGAATTCACCCCTCCACTTT. As protein: CASSSIPNSPLHF.

The chain recombines TRBV5-5 with TRBJ2-1; TRBD2 matches at 10 bases. Germline-derived CDR1 and CDR2 are SGHKS and YYEKEE (reference sequence). The CDR3 contains 16 residues. V shed 0 bases and J 9 bases; nucleotides not matched to a gene: 9. As DNA, the CDR3 is TGTGCCAGCAGCTTGGTCACTAGCGGGGCTCGGGGTGAGCAGTTCTTC. Translation gives CASSLVTSGARGEQFF.

The chain uses TRBV3-1 and TRBJ2-7; 7 positions agree with TRBD1. Trimming removed 0 bases from V and 9 bases from J; junction bases left unmatched: 23. Per the germline V gene, CDR1 is LGHDT and CDR2 is YNNKEL (reference sequence). This CDR3 has 19 residues. This CDR3 is CASSQESGSSGQPLGRQYF. CDR3 in DNA: TGTGCCAGCAGCCAAGAGTCGGGGAGCTCGGGACAGCCACTGGGTCGGCAGTACTTC.

The chain uses TRBV20-1 and TRBJ2-4; D could derive from TRBD1 or TRBD2 (5 bases each). The J call may be in error: the DNA end matches TRBJ2-7 better. Germline V gene sequence: CDR1 DFQATT, CDR2 SNEGSKA (reference sequence). This CDR3 region has 14 residues. CDR3 DNA sequence: TGCAGTGCAGACCCGGGACGTACTACCTACGAGCAGTACTTC. The encoded protein is CSADPGRTTYEQYF.

The chain has TRBV20-1 and TRBJ2-2; no firm D call. Per germline, CDR1 DFQATT and CDR2 SNEGSKA (reference sequence). This CDR3 comprises 12 residues. V lost 3 bases, J lost 6 bases, and 8 bases lay in between. The CDR3 spells CSARKGPGELFF. The CDR3 DNA reads TGCAGTGCTAGGAAGGGCCCCGGGGAGCTGTTTTTT.

Points on this clonotype: This may arise from a read error, as a much more abundant clone is one base away. This chain connects TRBV4-3 to TRBJ1-2; no clear D. The CDR3 extends over 14 amino acids. V dropped 4 bases and J dropped 1 base, with 10 bases sitting between them. Germline assignment: CDR1 LGHNA and CDR2 YSLEER. The CDR3 reads CASSRERGNYGYTF. CDR3 coding DNA: TGCGCCAGCAGCCGAGAACGGGGTAACTATGGCTACACCTTC.

CDR3 in amino acids: CASSLRQGEGADTQYF. Written as DNA, the CDR3 is TGCGCCAGCAGCCTTCGACAGGGCGAAGGAGCAGATACGCAGTATTTT. V and J are TRBV4-1 and TRBJ2-3; TRBD1 aligns across 7 bases. Germline V gives CDR1 MGHRA, CDR2 YSYEKL. The CDR3 length is 16 residues. Trimming at V came to 4 bases and at J to 4 bases, leaving 11 bases not matched to a gene.

This chain connects TRBV6-1 to TRBJ1-1; D is undetermined. Germline CDR1 is MNHNS and CDR2 is SASEGT. V was cut by 6 bases and J by 4 bases, with 21 bases left in between. This CDR3 spans 16 amino acids. This chain's CDR3 is CASSRSLQIRATEAFF. The CDR3 coding sequence is TGTGCCAGCAGCCGTTCTCTTCAGATTCGGGCCACTGAAGCTTTCTTT.

This clonotype has ten or more counts. The chain links TRBV12-3 or TRBV12-4 to TRBJ2-7; 8 bases are a match to TRBD1. The CDR3 consists of 16 residues. V trimming: 1 base; J trimming: 3 bases; junction bases outside the gene matches: 8. The CDR3 coding sequence is TGTGCCAGCAGTTTAGGGGGACAGGTAAAATTCTACGAGCAGTACTTC. Translated, it gives CASSLGGQVKFYEQYF.

This clonotype was picked up a small number of times. The V and J genes are TRBV11-1 and TRBJ1-2; 9 nucleotides line up with TRBD1. This CDR3 contains 16 residues. V lost 5 bases and J lost 7; bases outside the gene matches: 14. CDR1 and CDR2 from the germline V gene are SGHAT and FQDESV (reference sequence). The CDR3 loop reads CASSRGAFGTGLGYTF. DNA for the CDR3: TGTGCCAGCAGCCGAGGGGCCTTCGGGACAGGGCTTGGCTACACCTTC.

This clonotype was seen repeatedly, ten times or more. This rearrangement joins TRBV27 to TRBJ2-5; 7 bases line up with TRBD1. The junction had 4 bases not matched to a gene; V was cut back by 1 base and J by 5 bases. Germline CDR1 reads MNHEY; CDR2 reads SMNVEV (reference sequence). The CDR3 is 14 residues long. CDR3 DNA sequence: TGTGCCAGCAGTTTATTCGACAGGGCGGAGACCCAGTACTTC. Protein product: CASSLFDRAETQYF.

The CDR3 is CASSESFSPLHF. CDR3 in DNA: TGTGCCAGCAGCGAATCTTTCTCACCCCTCCACTTT. The V gene is TRBV27, the J gene TRBJ1-6; D not resolved. Germline CDR1 reads MNHEY; CDR2 reads SMNVEV (reference sequence). Deletions cut 6 bases from V and 10 bases from J, with 10 bases between. This CDR3 region has 12 residues.

V gene TRBV7-9 combines with J gene TRBJ1-2; D is perhaps TRBD1 (5 bases). CDR3 length equals 14 residues. Trimming removed 5 bases at V and 4 bases at J, with 14 bases between. Per the germline V gene, CDR1 is SEHNR and CDR2 is FQNEAQ (reference sequence). The CDR3 protein is CASSPREGSYGYTF. The CDR3 nucleotides are TGTGCCAGCAGCCCTAGGGAGGGGAGCTATGGCTACACCTTC.

This clonotype occurred a few times. The rearrangement joins TRBV5-1 to TRBJ1-1, with 7 bases lining up with TRBD1. V lost 4 bases and J lost 5; bases outside the gene matches: 2. The CDR3 contains 12 residues. Germline lookup yields CDR1 SGHRS and CDR2 YFSETQ. The CDR3 DNA reads as TGCGCCAGCAGCCAGGGACAGACTGAAGCTTTCTTT. Translating gives CASSQGQTEAFF.

This clonotype was found many times. This sequence joins TRBV5-1 and TRBJ2-1; 8 bases fit TRBD2. The CDR3 sequence is 16 residues long. Germline CDR1 reads SGHRS; CDR2 reads YFSETQ. With 4 bases clipped from V and 7 bases from J, the junction kept 13 bases outside the gene matches. The CDR3 region is CASSPLIAGSRNEQFF. The CDR3, as DNA: TGCGCCAGCAGCCCCTTGATAGCGGGAAGTCGGAATGAGCAGTTCTTC.

V usage is TRBV19 and J usage is TRBJ1-6; D might be TRBD1 (5 bases). Germline CDR1 and CDR2: LNHDA and SQIVND (reference sequence). CDR3 length: 12 residues. The V and J ends lost 3 bases and 9 bases respectively, with 6 bases between them. CDR3 sequence: CASSMGVSPLHF. The DNA for the CDR3 is TGTGCCAGTAGTATGGGGGTTTCACCCCTCCACTTT. The full variable domain, in which reference TRBV19 and TRBJ1-6 provide the parts outside the CDR3, is DGGITQSPKYLFRKEGQNVTLSCEQNLNHDAMYWYRQDPGQGLRLIYYSQIVNDFQKGDIAEGYSVSREKKESFPLTVTSAQKNPTAFYLCASSMGVSPLHFGNGTRLTVT.